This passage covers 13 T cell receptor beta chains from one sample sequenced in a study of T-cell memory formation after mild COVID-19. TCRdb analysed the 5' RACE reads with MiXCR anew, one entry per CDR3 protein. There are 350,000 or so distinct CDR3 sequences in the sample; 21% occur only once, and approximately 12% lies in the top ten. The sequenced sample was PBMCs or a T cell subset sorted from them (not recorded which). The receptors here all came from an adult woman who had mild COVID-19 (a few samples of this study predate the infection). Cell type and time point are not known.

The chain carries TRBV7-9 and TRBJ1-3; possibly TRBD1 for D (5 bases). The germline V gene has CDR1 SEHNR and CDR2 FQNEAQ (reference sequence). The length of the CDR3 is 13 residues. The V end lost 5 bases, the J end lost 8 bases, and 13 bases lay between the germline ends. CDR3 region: CASSPSQGDTIYF. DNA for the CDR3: TGTGCCAGCAGCCCGAGTCAGGGAGACACCATATATTTT.

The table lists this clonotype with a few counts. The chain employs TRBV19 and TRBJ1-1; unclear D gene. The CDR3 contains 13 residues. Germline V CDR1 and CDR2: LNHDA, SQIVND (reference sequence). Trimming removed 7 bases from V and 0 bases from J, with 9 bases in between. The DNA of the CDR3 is TGTGCCAGTAAGCCCGAAGTGAACACTGAAGCTTTCTTT. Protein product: CASKPEVNTEAFF.

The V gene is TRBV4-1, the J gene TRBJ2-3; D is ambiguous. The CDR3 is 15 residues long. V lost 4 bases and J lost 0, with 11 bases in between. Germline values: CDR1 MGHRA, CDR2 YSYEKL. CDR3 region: CASSPGVDSTDTQYF. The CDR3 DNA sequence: TGCGCCAGCAGCCCCGGAGTAGATAGCACAGATACGCAGTATTTT.

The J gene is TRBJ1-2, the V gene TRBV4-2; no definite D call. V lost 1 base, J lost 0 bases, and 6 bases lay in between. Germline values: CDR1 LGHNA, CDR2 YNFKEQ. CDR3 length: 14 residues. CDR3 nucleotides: TGTGCCAGCAGCCAAGGAGGTTCTAACTATGGCTACACCTTC. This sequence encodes CASSQGGSNYGYTF.

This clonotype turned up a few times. CDR3 sequence reads: CASSLLTRNEKLFF. In DNA form, the CDR3 reads TGTGCCAGCAGCTTGCTCACCCGTAATGAAAAACTGTTTTTT. The chain employs TRBV7-9 and TRBJ1-4; no reliable D call. In germline, CDR1 is SEHNR, CDR2 FQNEAQ (reference sequence). V lost 3 bases and J lost 4, with 9 bases in between. The CDR3 runs 14 residues.

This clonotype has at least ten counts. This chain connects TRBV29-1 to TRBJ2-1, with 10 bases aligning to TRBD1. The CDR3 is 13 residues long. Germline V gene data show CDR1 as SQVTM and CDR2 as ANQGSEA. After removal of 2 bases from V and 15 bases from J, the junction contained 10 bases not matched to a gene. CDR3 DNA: TGCAGCGTTGAACCCGAGAACCGGGACAGGGGGTTCTTC. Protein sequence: CSVEPENRDRGFF.

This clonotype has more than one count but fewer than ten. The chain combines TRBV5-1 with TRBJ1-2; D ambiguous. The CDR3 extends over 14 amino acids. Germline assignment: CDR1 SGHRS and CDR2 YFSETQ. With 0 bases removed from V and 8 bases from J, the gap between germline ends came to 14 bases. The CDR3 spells CASSLDGQEKGYTF. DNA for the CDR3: TGCGCCAGCAGCTTGGATGGGCAGGAGAAGGGCTACACCTTC. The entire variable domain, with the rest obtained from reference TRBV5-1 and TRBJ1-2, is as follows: KAGVTQTPRYLIKTRGQQVTLSCSPISGHRSVSWYQQTPGQGLQFLFEYFSETQRNKGNFPGRFSGRQFSNSRSEMNVSTLELGDSALYLCASSLDGQEKGYTFGSGTRLTVV.

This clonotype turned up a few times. The CDR3 nucleotides are TGTGCCAGCAGCACCGGGGAGCTGTTTTTT. It yields the protein CASSTGELFF. The V gene is TRBV7-9, the J gene TRBJ2-2; D uncertain. Looked up from germline, CDR1 is SEHNR and CDR2 is FQNEAQ (reference sequence). The V and J ends lost 5 bases and 5 bases respectively, with 0 bases between them. The CDR3 loop spans 10 amino acids.

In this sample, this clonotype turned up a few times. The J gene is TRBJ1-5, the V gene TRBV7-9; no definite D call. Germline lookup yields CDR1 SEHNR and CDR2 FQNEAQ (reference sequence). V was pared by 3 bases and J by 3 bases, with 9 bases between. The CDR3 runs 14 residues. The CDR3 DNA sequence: TGTGCCAGCAGCTTTTCCAGTGTCAATCAGCCCCAGCATTTT. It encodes CASSFSSVNQPQHF.

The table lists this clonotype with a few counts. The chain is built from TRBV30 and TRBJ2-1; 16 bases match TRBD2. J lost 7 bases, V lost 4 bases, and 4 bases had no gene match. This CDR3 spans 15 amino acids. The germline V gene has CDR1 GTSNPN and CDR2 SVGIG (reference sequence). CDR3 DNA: TGTGCCTGGAAGGCGGGACTAGCGGGAGGGAATGAGCAGTTCTTC. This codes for CAWKAGLAGGNEQFF.

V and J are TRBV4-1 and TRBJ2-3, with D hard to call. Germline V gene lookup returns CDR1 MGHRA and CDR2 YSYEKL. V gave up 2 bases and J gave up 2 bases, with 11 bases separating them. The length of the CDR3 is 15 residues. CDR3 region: CASSQRWQTTDTQYF. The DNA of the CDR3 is TGCGCCAGCAGCCAAAGGTGGCAGACCACAGATACGCAGTATTTT.

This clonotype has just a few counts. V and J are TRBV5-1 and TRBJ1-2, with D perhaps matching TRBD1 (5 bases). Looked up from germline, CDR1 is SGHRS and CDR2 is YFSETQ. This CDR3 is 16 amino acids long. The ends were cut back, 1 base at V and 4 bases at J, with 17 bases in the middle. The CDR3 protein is CASSLMAAGEGYGYTF. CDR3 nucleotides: TGCGCCAGCAGCTTGATGGCGGCGGGGGAAGGCTATGGCTACACCTTC.

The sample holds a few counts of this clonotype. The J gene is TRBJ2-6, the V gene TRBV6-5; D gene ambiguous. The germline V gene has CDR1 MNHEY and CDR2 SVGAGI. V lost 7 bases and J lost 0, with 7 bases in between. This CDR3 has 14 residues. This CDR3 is CASNTGSGANVLTF. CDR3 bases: TGTGCCAGCAACACCGGCTCTGGGGCCAACGTCCTGACTTTC.